This is a list of T cell receptor beta chains from one sample in a study of CD8 T cells in ankylosing spondylitis. Using its own MiXCR run on the 5' RACE reads, TCRdb lists one record per CDR3 protein. The repertoire holds 150,000 to 200,000 distinct CDR3 sequences, with over 10% as singletons. Sequencing input: blood, either unsorted or a sorted T cell fraction (not recorded which). These receptors all come from a female donor with ankylosing spondylitis or in good health (not recorded which). The CDR3 runs from the conserved cysteine through the conserved F or W. The order of the fields is J gene, clone size, V gene, D gene, CDR3 protein, CDR3 DNA. A D gene is named only where the DNA matches it firmly. Some rows mark clone size as missing; the rest say once, few, many or name a class of expanded clone.

TRBJ2-1 many TRBV5-1 . CASSLAERQSYNEQFF TGCGCCAGCAGCTTGGCCGAGCGCCAGTCCTACAATGAGCAGTTCTTC
TRBJ2-1 many TRBV28 TRBD2 CASSTLGAGDIEQFF TGTGCCAGCAGTACCCTGGGTGCGGGAGATATTGAGCAGTTCTTC
TRBJ1-2 many TRBV20-1 TRBD1 CSAYGQANYGYTF TGCAGTGCTTATGGACAGGCTAACTATGGCTACACCTTC
TRBJ2-1 . TRBV12-3/TRBV12-4 . CASGWESYNEQFF TGTGCCAGCGGTTGGGAGAGTTACAATGAGCAGTTCTTC
TRBJ2-7 many TRBV12-3/TRBV12-4 TRBD2 CASSLSGRGIYEQYF TGTGCCAGCAGTTTAAGCGGGAGGGGAATCTACGAGCAGTACTTC
TRBJ2-1 many TRBV7-9 . CASSSRATRANNEQFF TGTGCCAGCAGCTCCCGCGCTACGCGGGCTAACAATGAGCAGTTCTTC
TRBJ1-2 many TRBV14 . CASSQDQDQRVYTF TGTGCCAGCAGCCAAGATCAGGACCAACGGGTCTACACCTTC
TRBJ1-1 . TRBV11-3 TRBD1 CASSPTGVTNTEAFF TGTGCCAGCAGTCCGACAGGGGTGACGAACACTGAAGCTTTCTTT
TRBJ1-2 many TRBV12-3/TRBV12-4 . CASSPRVGGVIDGYTF TGTGCCAGCAGTCCCCGGGTTGGAGGAGTAATTGATGGCTACACCTTC
TRBJ2-7 . TRBV24-1 . CATSEGYEQYF TGTGCCACCAGTGAAGGCTACGAGCAGTACTTC
TRBJ2-3 many TRBV24-1 TRBD1 CATSEAGTGHTDTQYF TGTGCCACCAGTGAGGCCGGGACAGGCCACACAGATACGCAGTATTTT
TRBJ2-2 many TRBV7-6 . CASSFLGAVILLGHQDWNTGELFF TGTGCCAGCAGCTTCTTAGGGGCCGTAATTCTGTTGGGACACCAAGATTGGAACACCGGGGAGCTGTTTTTT
TRBJ1-3 many TRBV12-3/TRBV12-4 TRBD1 CASTGQTLGNTIYF TGTGCCAGCACGGGACAGACCCTTGGAAACACCATATATTTT
TRBJ1-4 . TRBV20-1 TRBD1 CSAGQGRTNEKLFF TGCAGTGCTGGACAGGGCCGAACTAATGAAAAACTGTTTTTT
TRBJ2-5 many TRBV12-3/TRBV12-4 TRBD2 CASNPGLAGRETQYF TGTGCCAGCAACCCTGGACTAGCGGGTAGAGAGACCCAGTACTTC